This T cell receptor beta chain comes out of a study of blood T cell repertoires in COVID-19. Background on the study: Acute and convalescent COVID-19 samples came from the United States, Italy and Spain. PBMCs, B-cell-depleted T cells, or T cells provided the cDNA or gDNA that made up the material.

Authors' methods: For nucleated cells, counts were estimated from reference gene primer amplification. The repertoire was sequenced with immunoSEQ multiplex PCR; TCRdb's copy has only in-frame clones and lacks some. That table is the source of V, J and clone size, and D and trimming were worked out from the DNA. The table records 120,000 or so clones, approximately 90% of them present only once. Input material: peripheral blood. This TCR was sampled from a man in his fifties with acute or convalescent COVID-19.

In DNA form, the CDR3 reads TGCAGCGTTGAAGGGGTCTGGGGACATGGTACAGATACGCAGTATTTT. This encodes CSVEGVWGHGTDTQYF. J is TRBJ2-3 and V is TRBV29-1; TRBD1 is a possible D gene (6 bases). Germline values: CDR1 SQVTM, CDR2 ANQGSEA. The germline V and J ends were trimmed by 1 base and 3 bases, with 17 bases remaining between them. The CDR3 runs to 16 residues.